Listed here is a single TCR beta chain. There is no known antigen for this receptor. It has no much larger one-base neighbor in the sample; base qualities were not kept. The approximately 41 donors, aged about 6 to 90 years, were systemically healthy Caucasian individuals from Russia. Each donor gave approximately 9.3 milliliters of peripheral blood, collected into EDTA-treated Vacutainer tubes. PBMCs were isolated by Ficoll-Paque density-gradient centrifugation, with at least 6 million obtained per sample. Trizol reagent was used to extract total RNA from the PBMCs, yielding at least 6 micrograms per sample. The percentages of naive CD45RAhigh/CD27high T cells were determined by flow cytometry on a PBMC aliquot from every donor. V was cut back by 2 bases and J by 7 bases, leaving a gap of 5 bases between them. The germline V gene encodes CDR1 MNHEY and CDR2 SVGAGI. From cysteine to phenylalanine, the CDR3 is 11 amino acids long. Of all the DNA, just the CDR3 is kept, 33 bases in frame from base 1.

The sample comes from a study of blood T cells in healthy people across ages (dated by TCRdb to the mid-2010s). For the wider study: In model experiments, roughly one uniquely barcoded TCR beta cDNA molecule per two T cells was captured by template switching. The study measured age-related changes in TCR beta repertoire diversity using deep sequencing normalized with unique cDNA molecular identifiers. Donors were grouped into four age groups: young (average about 15 years), middle-aged (39), aged (approximately 67) and long-lived (just over 80). Two additional independent replicas of 1 million unique cDNA reads from the same blood draw were analyzed for two donors (one aged 18 to 30 and one aged 80 or older).

What the authors observed across the whole study: Since profiling was done on bulk unsorted PBMCs, naive and antigen-experienced compartments could not be conclusively compared. Observed TCR beta diversity per million T cells fell roughly linearly with age, and a significant reduction was already apparent by age around 40. Estimates of total diversity based on one million sequenced T cells were regarded as lower bounds and as underestimates. Observed TCR beta diversity correlated strongly with the percentage of naive T cells measured by flow cytometry. Compared with the aged group, more naive CD4+ T cells, fewer expanded clones and increased TCR diversity were shown by the long-lived group, suggesting age selection. Because donor CMV infection status was unknown, age-related changes in expanded clonotypes were potentially confounded.

Receptors were amplified or captured by 5' RACE. These reads were obtained on an Illumina HiSeq 2500. A second PCR of roughly 6 to 12 cycles was performed with a sample-barcoded 5' primer and a J-beta primer mix. A unique molecular identifier was introduced onto each TCR beta cDNA molecule by a template-switch 5' adaptor carrying 12 random nucleotides. At least 3 million CDR3-containing paired-end reads were obtained from each sample. The Mint cDNA synthesis kit, primed by a TRBC-specific oligonucleotide, was used to synthesize first-strand cDNA from all RNA. All cDNA was treated with uracil-DNA glycosylase and then went through a first 18-cycle PCR with the universal primers M1SS and BC2_uni_R. Per the source publication's procedure: For normalization, 1 million high-quality reads, each with a distinct molecular identifier, were randomly selected from each sample. Instead of being binned into consensus sequences, reads with shared molecular identifiers were discarded. MiTCR, set to a Q25 quality threshold and the strictest error-elimination algorithm, was used for CDR3 identification, clonotype clustering and error correction. A nonparametric unseen species model with Euler transformation was used to estimate a lower bound on total TCR beta diversity. TCRdb passed the public sequencing reads through fastp at Q25 and MiXCR, retaining productive beta sequences. Every entry covers one CDR3 protein and lists the most common genes and DNA from its rows. What appears here as the V and J calls and clone size reflects TCRdb's work, not the paper's. A total of about 1 million distinct CDR3 sequences appear in this sample, approximately 25% of them only once. Of the sample, about 0.72% is held by the ten largest clones.

The same sample was also studied in work on T cells of mothers and their children. According to the second study: The donors were nine systemically healthy Caucasian individuals, made up of three mothers and their six children. cDNA synthesis used all of the extracted RNA, with approximately 1.6 ug of RNA in each 15 ul reaction. In the second PCR, sample barcodes and 2-4 random nucleotides were introduced via the M1S primer. Over 10 million TCR beta CDR3 reads came from each mother, compared with millions of reads from each child. TCR recombination output is similarly shaped by thymic selection in related and unrelated pairs, with a minor effect exerted by inherited differences. Normalized repertoire overlap in related mother-child pairs was always slightly higher than in unrelated mother-child pairs, but the difference was never significant. No persistent microchimeric T cell clones were found, with a detection sensitivity of approximately 94 clones per million clonotypes. To look for features that set related mother-child pairs apart from unrelated individuals, the researchers ran deep NGS to compare the TCR beta repertoires of mothers and children. On average, the children were approximately 12 +/- 4 years old, while the mothers were approximately 41 +/- 4 years old. After adapter ligation with NEBNext reagents, the libraries were sequenced on Illumina HiSeq 2000 with 100+100 nt paired-end reads. Mother and child libraries were prepared a month apart and sequenced in separate runs to prevent cross-contamination. For each donor, between about 500,000 and 2,200,000 distinct TCR beta clonotypes were identified. Naive TCR beta clonotypes were estimated from low-frequency clonotypes matched to each donor's FACS-determined naive share, without sorting.

The receptor's source is a girl under 10 years old in good health. The sequence joins TRBV6-5 to TRBJ1-1; the D gene remains uncertain. Sequencing used blood. The DNA reads TGTGCCAGCAGTTACCGACTTGAAGCTTTCTTT. Translation gives CASSYRLEAFF.